This T cell receptor beta chain was profiled in a study of identical twins. cDNA molecules carried unique molecular identifiers, and template switching added a universal primer site. TCRdb analysed the 5' RACE reads with MiXCR anew, one entry per CDR3 protein. This sample has some 190,000 distinct CDR3 sequences; around 15% occur once, and the top ten carry 40%. The same sample was also used in a study of T cells expressing NK-cell markers. As that report states: The authors applied an anti-gamma-delta TCR antibody in several experiments, and it restricted sorting to alpha-beta TCR T cells. In five or six donors, dominant CD3+CD56+NKG2C+ clonotypes ranked among the top 10 CD8+ clonotypes.

This sequence originates from a young woman in good health. The sequencing input was CD8+ T cells sorted from blood.

CDR3 nucleotide sequence: TGTGCCAGCAGCACCCGGGACTTGATCGTCTCTGGGGCCAACGTCCTGACTTTC. Protein sequence: CASSTRDLIVSGANVLTF. The chain joins TRBV11-2 to TRBJ2-6, with D tentatively TRBD2 (6 bases). The CDR3 loop spans 18 amino acids. Trimming cost V 5 bases and J 0 bases, with 17 bases left between them. Per the germline V gene, CDR1 is SGHAT and CDR2 is FQNNGV.